The text below deals with one TCR beta chain. The antigen remains unidentified. Original data processing: The study took CDR3 differences across clinicopathological groups and made a distant-metastasis classifier for papillary thyroid cancer from them. TCRdb re-clonotyped the PCR reads via MiXCR. The V and J calls here are based on TCRdb, not the publication. The sample lists 49,000 or so clones, about 25% occurring once. This sample is drawn from a study of metastatic and nonmetastatic thyroid tumors. Looking at the study overall: Repertoire comparisons spanned blood and tumor or nodule tissue from malignant and benign thyroid patients. Study observations and caveats: Within blood and tumor, benign nodules reportedly had significantly lower TCR beta diversity than malignant thyroid tumors did.

This CDR3 has 13 residues. The germline gives CDR1 GTSNPN, CDR2 SVGIG (reference sequence). The V gene end was trimmed by 0 bases and the J gene end by 6 bases; junction bases not matched to a gene: 2. Ahead of thyroid surgery, no patient had received treatment of any kind. The chain combines TRBV30 with TRBJ2-1; 7 nucleotides line up with TRBD2. The specimen sequenced was blood. The receptor's source is a male donor with papillary thyroid cancer or a benign thyroid nodule (not recorded which). Some clones in this sample may be carry-over from other donors' samples. The CDR3: CAWSVGGSNEQFF. The CDR3 nucleotides read TGTGCCTGGAGTGTCGGGGGGAGCAATGAGCAGTTCTTC.